This TCR beta chain is from a study of blood T cell repertoires in COVID-19. Study in general: Samples came from the United States, Italy and Spain, spanning acute and convalescent COVID-19.

Only in-frame clones appear in the TCRdb table, and some are missing; sequencing was by immunoSEQ multiplex PCR. The sample comprises 110,000 to 150,000 clones, roughly 80% of which are singletons, and around 5.5% rests with the top ten. Two negative PCRs, clearance, or symptom resolution characterized the recovered Cohort 3 donors. Sequencing was done on a sample of PBMCs or T cells enriched from blood (not recorded which). The receptor was isolated from a woman in her forties or fifties who had recovered from COVID-19.

CDR3 nucleotides: TGTGCCAGCAGCCCCCCAGGGTCCACAGATACGCAGTATTTT. Its translation is CASSPPGSTDTQYF. The chain links TRBV7-9 to TRBJ2-3; D may be TRBD1 (5 bases). CDR1 and CDR2 (germline): SEHNR, FQNEAQ (reference sequence). Trimming removed 5 bases at V and 2 bases at J, with 11 bases between. The CDR3 runs to 14 residues.